A single sample gave rise to the 8 T cell receptor beta chains below, sequenced in a study of blood T cell repertoires in COVID-19. Data came from immunoSEQ multiplex PCR; TCRdb stores just in-frame clones and leaves some out. The sample consists of 270,000 or so clones, around 86% of them appearing once. Sequenced input: peripheral blood. The origin of the receptors is a woman in her 30s with active or convalescent COVID-19.

The V and J genes are TRBV10-3 and TRBJ2-1; a possible D gene is TRBD2 (5 bases). Trimming took 7 bases from V and 9 from J, leaving 13 bases between them. The CDR3 runs 12 residues. CDR1 and CDR2 (germline): ENHRY, SYGVKD. CDR3 sequence: CAITGNLGEQFF. CDR3 nucleotide sequence: TGTGCCATCACCGGGAATCTGGGTGAGCAGTTCTTC.

The chain has TRBV25-1 and TRBJ1-2; D perhaps matches TRBD1 (6 bases). Per germline, CDR1 MGHDK and CDR2 SYGVNS. V lost 5 bases and J 2 bases, leaving 12 bases between the germline ends. This CDR3 region has 14 residues. The CDR3 sequence is CASSKRTENYGYTF. CDR3 in DNA: TGTGCCAGCAGTAAAAGGACAGAAAACTATGGCTACACCTTC.

The CDR3: CASSLRPGGRGSNYGYTF. CDR3 bases: TGTGCCAGCAGTTTAAGACCCGGGGGGAGGGGATCTAACTATGGCTACACCTTC. The V gene is TRBV27, the J gene TRBJ1-2, with a weak D call TRBD1 (5 bases). Germline V gives CDR1 MNHEY, CDR2 SMNVEV (reference sequence). The V and J ends lost 2 bases and 0 bases respectively, with 19 bases between them. This CDR3 is built from 18 residues.

V usage is TRBV4-3 and J usage is TRBJ1-1, with a possible D match to TRBD1 (5 bases). V gave up 0 bases and J gave up 5 bases, with 13 bases separating them. Looked up from germline, CDR1 is LGHNA and CDR2 is YSLEER. This CDR3 spans 15 amino acids. The CDR3 DNA is TGCGCCAGCAGCCAAGACGTTCGGGGGGGGACTGAAGCTTTCTTT. Its protein product is CASSQDVRGGTEAFF.

This clone appeared once. V and J are TRBV19 and TRBJ1-2; tentatively, D is TRBD1 (6 bases). The CDR3 loop spans 13 amino acids. V dropped 6 bases and J dropped 3 bases, with 11 bases sitting between them. CDR1 LNHDA and CDR2 SQIVND come from the germline V gene (reference sequence). The CDR3 DNA reads as TGTGCCAGTAGGGGCCACAGGGACTATGGCTACACCTTC. Translating it yields CASRGHRDYGYTF.

V and J are TRBV6-5 and TRBJ1-1; the match to TRBD1 covers 7 bases. The junction had 12 bases not matched to a gene; V was cut back by 8 bases and J by 3 bases. The CDR3 loop spans 15 amino acids. Germline V CDR1 and CDR2: MNHEY, SVGAGI. CDR3 nucleotide sequence: TGTGCCAGCTGGAGGACAGGCTCGGGTTACACTGAAGCTTTCTTT. Encoded protein: CASWRTGSGYTEAFF.

The chain uses TRBV5-1 and TRBJ2-2; 7 bases line up with TRBD1. The CDR3 extends over 14 amino acids. CDR1 is SGHRS and CDR2 is YFSETQ in the germline V gene. J gave up 2 bases and V 7 bases, and 5 bases lay outside the gene matches. The CDR3 sequence: CASSGTENTGELFF. Written as DNA, the CDR3 is TGCGCCAGCTCCGGGACAGAAAACACCGGGGAGCTGTTTTTT.

This chain uses TRBV25-1 with TRBJ2-5, with D possibly TRBD2 on 5 matching bases. Trimming pared 6 bases from V and 2 bases from J, leaving 13 bases between. The germline V gene has CDR1 MGHDK and CDR2 SYGVNS. CDR3 length: 14 residues. DNA for the CDR3: TGTGCCAGCAGAGCGGACGGGTTACAAGAGACCCAGTACTTC. Its translation is CASRADGLQETQYF.